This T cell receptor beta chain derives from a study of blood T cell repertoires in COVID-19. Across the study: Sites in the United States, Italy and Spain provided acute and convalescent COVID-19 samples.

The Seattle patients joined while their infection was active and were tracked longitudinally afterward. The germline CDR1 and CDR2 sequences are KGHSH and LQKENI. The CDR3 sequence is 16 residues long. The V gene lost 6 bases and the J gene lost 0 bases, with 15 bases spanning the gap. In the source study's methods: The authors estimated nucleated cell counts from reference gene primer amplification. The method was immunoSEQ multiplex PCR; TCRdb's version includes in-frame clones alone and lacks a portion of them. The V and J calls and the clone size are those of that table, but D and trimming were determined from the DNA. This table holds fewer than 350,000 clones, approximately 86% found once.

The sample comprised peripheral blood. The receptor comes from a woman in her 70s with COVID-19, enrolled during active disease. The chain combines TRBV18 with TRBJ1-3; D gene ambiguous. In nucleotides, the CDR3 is TGTGCCAGCTCTCCGACGGCGGGCTACTCTGGAAACACCATATATTTT. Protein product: CASSPTAGYSGNTIYF. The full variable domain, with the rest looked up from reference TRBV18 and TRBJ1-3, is NAGVMQNPRHLVRRRGQEARLRCSPMKGHSHVYWYRQLPEEGLKFMVYLQKENIIDESGMPKERFSAEFPKEGPSILRIQQVVRGDSAAYFCASSPTAGYSGNTIYFGEGSWLTVV.